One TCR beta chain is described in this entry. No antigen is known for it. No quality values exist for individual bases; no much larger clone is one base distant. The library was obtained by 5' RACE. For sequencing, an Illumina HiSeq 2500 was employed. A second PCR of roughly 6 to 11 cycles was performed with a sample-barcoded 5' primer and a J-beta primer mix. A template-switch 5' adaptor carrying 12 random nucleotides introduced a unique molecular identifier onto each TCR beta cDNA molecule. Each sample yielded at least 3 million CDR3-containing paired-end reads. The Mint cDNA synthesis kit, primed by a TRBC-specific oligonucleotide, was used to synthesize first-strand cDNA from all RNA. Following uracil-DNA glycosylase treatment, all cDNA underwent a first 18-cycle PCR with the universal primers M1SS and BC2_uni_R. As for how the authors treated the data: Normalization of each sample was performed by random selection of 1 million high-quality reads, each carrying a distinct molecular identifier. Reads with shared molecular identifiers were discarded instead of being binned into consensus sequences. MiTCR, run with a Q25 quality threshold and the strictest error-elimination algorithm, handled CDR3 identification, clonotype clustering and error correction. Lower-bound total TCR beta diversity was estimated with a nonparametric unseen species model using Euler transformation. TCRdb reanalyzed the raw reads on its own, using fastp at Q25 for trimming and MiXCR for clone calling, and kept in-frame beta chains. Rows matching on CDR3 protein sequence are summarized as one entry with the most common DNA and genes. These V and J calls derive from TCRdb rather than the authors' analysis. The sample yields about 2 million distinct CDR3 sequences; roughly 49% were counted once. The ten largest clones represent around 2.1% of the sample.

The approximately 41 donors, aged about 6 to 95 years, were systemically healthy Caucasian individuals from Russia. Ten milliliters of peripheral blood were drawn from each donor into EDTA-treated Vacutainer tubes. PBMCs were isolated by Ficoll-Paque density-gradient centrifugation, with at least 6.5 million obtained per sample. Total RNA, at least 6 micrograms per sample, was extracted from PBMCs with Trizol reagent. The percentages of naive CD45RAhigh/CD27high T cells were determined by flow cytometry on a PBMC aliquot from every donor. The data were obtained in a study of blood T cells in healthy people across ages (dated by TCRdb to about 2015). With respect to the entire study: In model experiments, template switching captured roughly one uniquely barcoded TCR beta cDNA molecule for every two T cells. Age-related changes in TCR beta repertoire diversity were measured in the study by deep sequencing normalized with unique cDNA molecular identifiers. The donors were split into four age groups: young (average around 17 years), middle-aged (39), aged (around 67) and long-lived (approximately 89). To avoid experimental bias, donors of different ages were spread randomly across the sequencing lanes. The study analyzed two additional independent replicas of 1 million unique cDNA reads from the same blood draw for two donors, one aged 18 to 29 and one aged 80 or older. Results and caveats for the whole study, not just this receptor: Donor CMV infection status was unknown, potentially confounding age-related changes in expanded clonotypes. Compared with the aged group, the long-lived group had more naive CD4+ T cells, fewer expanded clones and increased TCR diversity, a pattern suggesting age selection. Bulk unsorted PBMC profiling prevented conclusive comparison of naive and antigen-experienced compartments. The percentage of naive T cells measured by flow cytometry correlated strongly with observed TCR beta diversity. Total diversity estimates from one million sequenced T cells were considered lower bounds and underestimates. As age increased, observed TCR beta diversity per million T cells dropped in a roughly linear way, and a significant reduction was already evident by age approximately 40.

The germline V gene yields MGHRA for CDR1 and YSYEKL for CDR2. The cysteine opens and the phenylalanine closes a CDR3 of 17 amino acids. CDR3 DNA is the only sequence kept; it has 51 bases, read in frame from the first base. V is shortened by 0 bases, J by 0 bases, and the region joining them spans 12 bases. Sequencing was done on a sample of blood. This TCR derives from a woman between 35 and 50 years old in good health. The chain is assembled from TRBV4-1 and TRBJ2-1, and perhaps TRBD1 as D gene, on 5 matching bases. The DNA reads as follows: TGCGCCAGCAGCCAAGATACTGGGGCAAGCTCCTACAATGAGCAGTTCTTC. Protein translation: CASSQDTGASSYNEQFF.